These 13 T cell receptor beta chains share one sample of origin, sequenced in a study of post-analysis software for immune sequencing data. Study-level points and caveats: With TRBV5-6, TRBV5-1 and TRBV20-1 included, about five TRBV segments were more frequent in patients than in controls.

These receptors have no known antigen. Every TCR beta cDNA library bore unique molecular identifiers. Using its own MiXCR run on the PCR reads, TCRdb lists one record per CDR3 protein. The repertoire holds hundreds of thousands of distinct CDR3 sequences, with about 27% as singletons. What was sequenced was blood. The receptor set was obtained from a girl aged 5 to 17 with multiple sclerosis.

The rearrangement joins TRBV7-2 to TRBJ2-7, with 10 bases identical to TRBD2. Germline CDR1 SGHTA, CDR2 FQGNSA. Trimming removed 5 bases from V and 2 bases from J; junction bases left unmatched: 6. The CDR3 is 15 amino acids. As DNA, the CDR3 is TGTGCCAGCAGCCGGGGGACTAGCGAGGCCTACGAGCAGTACTTC. Translating it yields CASSRGTSEAYEQYF. The complete variable domain, with remaining parts taken from reference TRBV7-2 and TRBJ2-7, reads GAGVSQSPSNKVTEKGKDVELRCDPISGHTALYWYRQSLGQGLEFLIYFQGNSAPDKSGLPSDRFSAERTGGSVSTLTIQRTQQEDSAVYLCASSRGTSEAYEQYFGPGTRLTVT.

This clonotype was seen a few times. The chain combines TRBV3-1 with TRBJ2-1; D remains unclear. CDR1 is LGHDT and CDR2 is YNNKEL in the germline V gene (reference sequence). V lost 0 bases and J lost 7, with 13 bases in between. CDR3 length equals 15 residues. The CDR3 DNA follows: TGTGCCAGCAGCCAAGATTTGGTAATAGGAAATGAGCAGTTCTTC. It yields the protein CASSQDLVIGNEQFF.

In this sample, this clonotype turned up a few times. V usage is TRBV27 and J usage is TRBJ2-7, with 10 bases identical to TRBD1. The trim removed 7 bases at V and 5 bases at J, leaving 8 bases unmatched. Germline V CDR1 and CDR2: MNHEY, SMNVEV (reference sequence). This CDR3 comprises 14 residues. CDR3 coding DNA: TGTGCCAGCACAATGGGACAGGGGTTCCACGAGCAGTACTTC. It encodes CASTMGQGFHEQYF.

The chain recombines TRBV6-2 or TRBV6-3 with TRBJ2-5, with D possibly TRBD2 on 5 matching bases. Trimming removed 6 bases at V and 4 bases at J, with 15 bases between. Germline V lookup: CDR1 MNHEY, CDR2 SVGEGT. The CDR3 spans 14 residues. CDR3 region: CASSPPGEGETQYF. The CDR3 DNA is TGTGCCAGCAGCCCCCCCGGGGAAGGAGAGACCCAGTACTTC.

On this clonotype itself: The CDR3 does not close with the conserved phenylalanine or tryptophan, likely indicating a read error. The genes are TRBV7-8 and TRBJ2-3, with D tentatively TRBD1 (5 bases). The V end lost 2 bases, the J end lost 6 bases, and 6 bases lay between the germline ends. The germline CDR1 and CDR2 sequences are SGHVS and FQNEAQ. This CDR3 region has 12 residues. The CDR3 region has the DNA TGTGCCAGCAGCTTAACAGGTGATACGCAGTATTAT. It translates to CASSLTGDTQYY.

This clonotype was observed many times. The rearrangement uses TRBV29-1 and TRBJ2-7; 7 nucleotides match TRBD2. Looked up from germline, CDR1 is SQVTM and CDR2 is ANQGSEA. With 1 base clipped from V and 5 bases from J, the junction kept 2 bases outside the gene matches. The CDR3 contains 12 residues. CDR3 sequence: CSVEGAGDEQYF. The CDR3 nucleotides read TGCAGCGTTGAAGGGGCGGGAGACGAGCAGTACTTC.

The genes are TRBV7-2 and TRBJ2-3; 8 positions agree with TRBD2. Germline assignment: CDR1 SGHTA and CDR2 FQGNSA. Trimming cost V 0 bases and J 0 bases; bases outside gene matches: 5. The CDR3 consists of 17 residues. CDR3 sequence reads: CASSLASAGVSTDTQYF. CDR3 DNA: TGTGCCAGCAGCTTAGCGTCAGCGGGAGTGAGCACAGATACGCAGTATTTT.

Here the CDR3 reads CSASSGGTTYEQYF. CDR3 coding DNA: TGCAGTGCTTCCTCGGGGGGGACCACTTACGAGCAGTACTTC. The V call is TRBV20-1, the J call TRBJ2-7, with TRBD2 identical over 8 bases. Losses at the gene ends were 5 bases for V and 4 bases for J; bases not matched to a gene: 10. Germline V gives CDR1 DFQATT, CDR2 SNEGSKA (reference sequence). This CDR3 has 14 residues.

The V gene is TRBV2, the J gene TRBJ1-5; no clear D. This CDR3 spans 15 amino acids. Germline V lookup: CDR1 SNHLY, CDR2 FYNNEI. Trimming shortened V by 1 base and J by 3 bases, and 10 bases separated the two germline ends. The DNA for the CDR3 is TGTGCCAGCAGTGAAGGACGGACGCACAATCAGCCCCAGCATTTT. Its translation: CASSEGRTHNQPQHF.

V is TRBV20-1 and J is TRBJ2-3, with 9 bases lining up with TRBD1. CDR1 and CDR2 (germline): DFQATT, SNEGSKA (reference sequence). J gave up 0 bases and V 6 bases, and 16 bases lay outside the gene matches. CDR3 length equals 18 residues. This CDR3 is CSAPPGTGMRGSTDTQYF. The CDR3 DNA follows: TGCAGTGCCCCACCTGGGACAGGGATGAGGGGTAGCACAGATACGCAGTATTTT.

Points on this clonotype: This may stem from a read error, because a much larger clone lies one nucleotide away. Here the CDR3 omits its conserved ending phenylalanine or tryptophan, so a read error is the likely source. The CDR3 sequence: CSVRQREQIQETQYC. CDR3 bases: TGCAGCGTAAGGCAGCGGGAACAGATACAAGAGACCCAGTACTGC. The V and J genes are TRBV29-1 and TRBJ2-5; TRBD2 aligns across 7 bases. In germline, CDR1 is SQVTM, CDR2 ANQGSEA. Trimming cost V 6 bases and J 2 bases; bases outside gene matches: 12. The CDR3 runs to 15 residues.

In this sample, this clonotype turned up a few times. V and J are TRBV7-9 and TRBJ1-1; TRBD1 agrees at 9 bases. Trimming took 6 bases from V and 1 from J; bases not matched to a gene: 6. CDR3 length: 15 amino acids. The V gene's germline CDR1 is SEHNR and CDR2 FQNEAQ (reference sequence). CDR3 nucleotides: TGTGCCAGCAGGGGACAGGGCCGGTCGAACACTGAAGCTTTCTTT. Its translation: CASRGQGRSNTEAFF.

J is TRBJ1-2 and V is TRBV20-1; 7 bases align to TRBD1. Germline values: CDR1 DFQATT, CDR2 SNEGSKA (reference sequence). The V segment lost 3 bases and the J segment 8 bases; nucleotides outside the gene matches: 9. The CDR3 spans 13 residues. CDR3 sequence reads: CSARGGRGFGYTF. The CDR3 DNA sequence: TGCAGTGCTAGGGGGGGCAGGGGGTTCGGCTACACCTTC.